These 27 T cell receptor beta chains originate from one sample sequenced in a study of identical twins. MiXCR, run by TCRdb on the 5' RACE reads, gives a single entry per CDR3 protein. The profile shows about 470,000 distinct CDR3 sequences, approximately 24% of them singletons. The data were also submitted as part of a second study, on T cells expressing NK-cell markers.

Specimen: CD4+ T cells sorted from blood. These receptors were taken from a woman younger than 30 in good health.

The chain recombines TRBV20-1 with TRBJ2-1, with no clear D. The CDR3 length is 14 residues. Germline V gene lookup returns CDR1 DFQATT and CDR2 SNEGSKA (reference sequence). The V end lost 3 bases, the J end lost 0 bases, and 9 bases lay between the germline ends. CDR3 protein: CSASGSLSYNEQFF. The CDR3 DNA sequence: TGCAGTGCTAGTGGATCTCTCTCCTACAATGAGCAGTTCTTC.

This clonotype was detected only a few times. The J gene is TRBJ1-1, the V gene TRBV7-9; D ambiguous. The V and J ends lost 5 bases and 6 bases respectively, with 16 bases between them. Germline V lookup: CDR1 SEHNR, CDR2 FQNEAQ (reference sequence). This CDR3 spans 14 amino acids. CDR3: CASSLRATVAEAFF. The DNA for the CDR3 is TGTGCCAGCAGCCTCCGGGCCACAGTCGCTGAAGCTTTCTTT.

The genes are TRBV7-2 and TRBJ2-3; no clear D. The V end was cut by 4 bases, the J end by 9 bases, with 8 bases between. CDR1 and CDR2 from the germline V gene are SGHTA and FQGNSA. The CDR3 is 11 residues long. The CDR3 sequence is CASSYPPTQYF. CDR3 in DNA: TGTGCCAGCAGCTACCCCCCGACGCAGTATTTT.

V usage is TRBV4-2 and J usage is TRBJ2-1; 10 bases are shared with TRBD2. CDR1 is LGHNA, CDR2 YNFKEQ, per germline. The CDR3 totals 15 residues. V was clipped by 0 bases and J by 5 bases; unmatched bases: 1. CDR3 bases: TGTGCCAGCAGCCAAGATAGCGGGGGGAACAATGAGCAGTTCTTC. Protein: CASSQDSGGNNEQFF.

The rearrangement links TRBV5-1 to TRBJ2-7; D gene unclear. Trimming shortened V by 0 bases and J by 3 bases, and 10 bases separated the two germline ends. The germline CDR1 and CDR2 sequences are SGHRS and YFSETQ. This CDR3 is built from 14 residues. The CDR3 DNA follows: TGCGCCAGCAGCTTGGAAGGGATAGACTACGAGCAGTACTTC. The encoded protein is CASSLEGIDYEQYF.

This sequence joins TRBV6-5 and TRBJ1-1, with D perhaps matching TRBD1 (5 bases). The ends were cut back, 7 bases at V and 0 bases at J, with 15 bases in the middle. Germline V lookup: CDR1 MNHEY, CDR2 SVGAGI. The length of the CDR3 is 15 residues. This chain's CDR3 is CASISSGRLNTEAFF. CDR3 DNA: TGTGCCAGCATTAGCTCAGGGAGACTGAACACTGAAGCTTTCTTT.

In its sample, this clonotype was seen a few times. The rearrangement links TRBV12-3 or TRBV12-4 to TRBJ2-7; either TRBD1 or TRBD2 may supply D (7 bases each). V lost 6 bases and J lost 4, with 19 bases in between. CDR3 length equals 15 residues. The CDR3 region has the DNA TGTGCCAGCAGATCTAAGACAGGGAGGGCGTACGAGCAGTACTTC. The encoded protein is CASRSKTGRAYEQYF.

This clonotype has just a few counts. This CDR3 reads CATSDGLAGGDTQYF. The CDR3 DNA is TGTGCCACCAGTGATGGACTAGCGGGGGGCGATACGCAGTATTTT. The chain is built from TRBV24-1 and TRBJ2-3, with 14 nucleotides matching TRBD2. Germline trimming cut 3 bases from V and 6 bases from J; bases unmatched to any gene: 1. Per the germline V gene, CDR1 is KGHDR and CDR2 is SFDVKD. The CDR3 has 15 residues.

This clonotype was seen a handful of times. V and J are TRBV12-3 or TRBV12-4 and TRBJ2-1; perhaps D is TRBD1 or TRBD2 (5 bases each). Trimming shortened V by 3 bases and J by 7 bases, and 22 bases separated the two germline ends. This CDR3 has 17 amino acids. The CDR3 DNA is TGTGCCAGCAGTTTGATGGGGGACCCAGCCCAGAGGAATGAGCAGTTCTTC. This translates into CASSLMGDPAQRNEQFF.

The J gene is TRBJ2-7, the V gene TRBV19; 11 bases agree with TRBD2. The CDR3 covers 14 residues. In germline, CDR1 is LNHDA, CDR2 SQIVND (reference sequence). After removal of 6 bases from V and 1 base from J, the junction contained 2 bases not matched to a gene. CDR3 coding DNA: TGTGCCAGTAGGACTAGCGGGACTTCCTACGAGCAGTACTTC. Amino acid sequence: CASRTSGTSYEQYF.

Only a few counts were recorded for this clonotype. V and J are TRBV5-1 and TRBJ1-1; D might be TRBD1 (5 bases). Between the trimmed V and J ends, which lost 3 bases and 3 bases, there was a span of 9 bases. The germline CDR1 and CDR2 sequences are SGHRS and YFSETQ. This CDR3 comprises 13 residues. CDR3: CASSSEQDTEAFF. CDR3 DNA sequence: TGCGCCAGCAGCTCCGAACAGGACACTGAAGCTTTCTTT.

The chain employs TRBV3-1 and TRBJ2-7, with D possibly TRBD1 on 5 matching bases. Germline CDR1 and CDR2: LGHDT and YNNKEL (reference sequence). The V end lost 3 bases, the J end lost 0 bases, and 12 bases lay between the germline ends. The CDR3 sequence is 15 residues long. CDR3 DNA: TGTGCCAGCAGCCACTCCGGACACGACTCCTACGAGCAGTACTTC. Protein sequence: CASSHSGHDSYEQYF.

The genes are TRBV12-3 or TRBV12-4 and TRBJ2-3; D is unclear. This CDR3 has 13 amino acids. With 3 bases removed from V and 8 bases from J, the gap between germline ends came to 12 bases. The CDR3 is CASSLDRAGTQYF. CDR3 in DNA: TGTGCCAGCAGTTTGGATAGGGCCGGTACGCAGTATTTT.

This clonotype has more than one count but fewer than ten. This chain uses TRBV12-3 or TRBV12-4 with TRBJ2-5, with D hard to call. This CDR3 spans 13 amino acids. Deletions cut 5 bases from V and 1 base from J, with 8 bases between. CDR3 sequence reads: CASSGPSQETQYF. In DNA form, the CDR3 reads TGTGCCAGCAGTGGTCCTTCCCAAGAGACCCAGTACTTC.

This clonotype was seen only a few times. This chain joins TRBV29-1 and TRBJ1-3, with unresolved D. CDR1 and CDR2 from the germline V gene are SQVTM and ANQGSEA. Trimming left V 5 bases short and J 4 bases short, with 12 bases between. This CDR3 region has 13 residues. The CDR3 protein is CSVREVAGNTIYF. CDR3 coding DNA: TGCAGCGTTCGCGAGGTCGCGGGAAACACCATATATTTT. Variable domain in full (rest from reference TRBV29-1 and TRBJ1-3): SAVISQKPSRDICQRGTSLTIQCQVDSQVTMMFWYRQQPGQSLTLIATANQGSEATYESGFVIDKFPISRPNLTFSTLTVSNMSPEDSSIYLCSVREVAGNTIYFGEGSWLTVV.

This clonotype was counted only a few times. The chain joins TRBV7-9 to TRBJ1-1, with TRBD1 matching over 7 bases. This CDR3 is built from 15 residues. CDR1 SEHNR and CDR2 FQNEAQ come from the germline V gene (reference sequence). Germline trimming cut 4 bases from V and 4 bases from J; bases unmatched to any gene: 9. For the CDR3, the DNA is TGTGCCAGCAGCTCGTCAGGGGGAGGTGGCACTGAAGCTTTCTTT. Amino acids: CASSSSGGGGTEAFF.

Many counts were recorded for this clonotype. The chain combines TRBV3-1 with TRBJ1-2; 7 nucleotides line up with TRBD1. CDR1 is LGHDT, CDR2 YNNKEL, per germline (reference sequence). After removal of 6 bases from V and 8 bases from J, the junction contained 15 bases not matched to a gene. The CDR3 length is 15 residues. The CDR3 loop reads CASRLNKPRGDGYTF. As DNA, the CDR3 is TGTGCCAGCAGGCTCAACAAACCCAGGGGGGACGGCTACACCTTC.

This clonotype was observed a few times. This sequence joins TRBV7-2 and TRBJ2-3; tentatively, D is TRBD2 (6 bases). Germline loops: CDR1 SGHTA, CDR2 FQGNSA. The V and J ends lost 1 base and 12 bases respectively, with 14 bases between them. There are 13 residues in the CDR3. CDR3 sequence (DNA): TGTGCCAGCAGCTTAGGGGTTGCTAGCGAACAGTATTTT. Translating gives CASSLGVASEQYF.

The J gene is TRBJ2-1, the V gene TRBV12-3 or TRBV12-4, with 11 nucleotides matching TRBD1. With 10 bases clipped from V and 4 bases from J, the junction kept 18 bases outside the gene matches. The CDR3 totals 18 residues. The CDR3 coding sequence is TGTGCCACCAAACAAAGACGTGGACAGGGGGCACGGTACAATGAGCAGTTCTTC. It encodes CATKQRRGQGARYNEQFF.

This sequence joins TRBV5-1 and TRBJ2-7, with 9 bases matching TRBD2. The V and J ends lost 0 bases and 0 bases, in that order; junction bases with no gene match: 7. Germline CDR1 reads SGHRS; CDR2 reads YFSETQ. This CDR3 has 17 residues. The CDR3 loop reads CASSLAPSGTSSYEQYF. The CDR3 region has the DNA TGCGCCAGCAGCTTGGCCCCTAGCGGGACTAGCTCCTACGAGCAGTACTTC.

The chain has TRBV7-2 and TRBJ2-3; 8 bases are shared with TRBD2. Trimming at V came to 3 bases and at J to 6 bases, leaving 11 bases not matched to a gene. The CDR3 consists of 16 residues. Germline lookup yields CDR1 SGHTA and CDR2 FQGNSA. CDR3 loop: CASSLTGTRGWDTQYF. CDR3 coding DNA: TGTGCCAGCAGCTTGACCGGGACTAGGGGATGGGATACGCAGTATTTT. Variable domain in full (rest from reference TRBV7-2 and TRBJ2-3): GAGVSQSPSNKVTEKGKDVELRCDPISGHTALYWYRQSLGQGLEFLIYFQGNSAPDKSGLPSDRFSAERTGGSVSTLTIQRTQQEDSAVYLCASSLTGTRGWDTQYFGPGTRLTVL.

The chain carries TRBV7-2 and TRBJ2-1, with a possible D match to TRBD2 (6 bases). V lost 5 bases and J lost 2, with 16 bases in between. Looked up from germline, CDR1 is SGHTA and CDR2 is FQGNSA. CDR3 length: 16 amino acids. As DNA, the CDR3 is TGTGCCAGCAGCCGTGGCGGGGCGGTAACCTACAATGAGCAGTTCTTC. Its protein is CASSRGGAVTYNEQFF.

Comment on this clonotype: One junction end does not reproduce the germline sequence, and a read error may be involved. The chain employs TRBV5-1 and TRBJ1-1; 8 nucleotides match TRBD1. The CDR3 runs 12 residues. Per germline, CDR1 SGHRS and CDR2 YFSETQ. In DNA, the CDR3 is TGCTCCAGCAGCTTGGGGACAGGTGAAGCTTTCTTT. Amino acids: CSSSLGTGEAFF.

This sequence joins TRBV10-3 and TRBJ1-3; TRBD1 is a possible D gene (6 bases). This CDR3 is 15 amino acids long. V lost 6 bases and J 3 bases, leaving 15 bases between the germline ends. Germline loops: CDR1 ENHRY, CDR2 SYGVKD. Written as DNA, the CDR3 is TGTGCCATCAGCCGGGGGGCAGAACTTGGAAACACCATATATTTT. This codes for CAISRGAELGNTIYF.

The chain couples TRBV20-1 to TRBJ2-1, with TRBD1 identical over 8 bases. CDR3 length equals 14 residues. Per the germline V gene, CDR1 is DFQATT and CDR2 is SNEGSKA (reference sequence). The junction had 5 bases not matched to a gene; V was cut back by 5 bases and J by 2 bases. The CDR3 sequence is CSASGGATYNEQFF. The CDR3 DNA reads as TGCAGTGCTTCAGGGGGCGCGACCTACAATGAGCAGTTCTTC.

Points on this clonotype: At one end the junction does not follow the germline gene, possibly because of a read error. V is TRBV6-5 and J is TRBJ2-3; D perhaps matches TRBD2 (5 bases). CDR3 size: 14 residues. Germline values: CDR1 MNHEY, CDR2 SVGAGI. CDR3 residues: CAGSYREYVRVQYF. CDR3 coding DNA: TGTGCCGGCAGTTACAGAGAGTATGTGAGGGTGCAGTATTTT.

The genes are TRBV5-1 and TRBJ2-3; the D gene is possibly TRBD1 (5 bases). CDR3 length equals 13 residues. Germline values: CDR1 SGHRS, CDR2 YFSETQ. Deletions cut 3 bases from V and 5 bases from J, with 10 bases between. CDR3 DNA sequence: TGCGCCAGCAGCTCACAGGCTGGAGATACGCAGTATTTT. As protein: CASSSQAGDTQYF.